The rows below give T cell receptor beta chains drawn from one sample of a study of blood T cell repertoires in COVID-19. The repertoire was sequenced with immunoSEQ multiplex PCR; TCRdb's copy has only in-frame clones and lacks some. The data contain around 140,000 clones, about 90% of them singletons. The sequenced material came from peripheral blood. Receptor source: a man aged 55 to 70 with active or convalescent COVID-19. Each CDR3 is given with its conserved first and last residue. The D gene is left open where the match is weak. Not all rows give a size; the values are once, few, many and, for expanded clones, a class.

TRBJ2-7	TRBV5-8	-	-	CASSLTYRDEQYF	TGTGCCAGCAGCTTAACATACCGGGACGAGCAGTACTTC
TRBJ1-1	TRBV5-8	TRBD1	-	CASSLQGQVNTEAFF	TGTGCCAGCAGCTTGCAGGGACAGGTGAACACTGAAGCTTTCTTT
TRBJ1-6	TRBV7-2	-	-	CASSLESPGTNSPLHF	TGTGCCAGCAGCTTAGAATCGCCGGGGACAAATTCACCCCTCCACTTT
TRBJ2-5	TRBV12-3/TRBV12-4	-	-	CASSLRFKETQYF	TGTGCCAGCAGTTTGAGGTTTAAAGAGACCCAGTACTTC
TRBJ1-5	TRBV28	-	-	CASSLRGYAKRNQPQHF	TGTGCCAGCAGTTTGCGGGGGTACGCTAAGAGGAATCAGCCCCAGCATTTT
TRBJ2-3	TRBV18	TRBD2	-	CASSPGLAGTSTDTQYF	TGTGCCAGCTCACCGGGACTAGCGGGAACTAGCACAGATACGCAGTATTTT
TRBJ1-2	TRBV5-6	TRBD1	-	CASSLQGTGRGYGYTF	TGTGCCAGCAGCTTGCAGGGGACAGGTCGGGGCTATGGCTACACCTTC
TRBJ2-1	TRBV6-5	TRBD1	-	CASSPRTGTYNEQFF	TGTGCCAGCAGCCCACGGACAGGGACGTACAATGAGCAGTTCTTC
TRBJ2-3	TRBV7-2	-	few	CASSFVPADTQYF	TGTGCCAGCAGCTTCGTTCCCGCAGATACGCAGTATTTT
TRBJ2-7	TRBV27	TRBD1	-	CASSLSRQGGTYEQYF	TGTGCCAGCAGTTTATCGAGACAGGGGGGAACCTACGAGCAGTACTTC
TRBJ1-3	TRBV7-2	-	once	CASSLVGGQNSGNTIYF	TGTGCCAGCAGCTTAGTGGGCGGGCAGAACTCTGGAAACACCATATATTTT
TRBJ2-7	TRBV18	-	-	CASSPQLGDILSEQYF	TGTGCCAGCTCACCACAGCTAGGGGACATTTTGTCCGAGCAGTACTTC
TRBJ2-6	TRBV3-1/TRBV3-2	-	-	CASSQLRAASSGANVLTF	TGTGCCAGCAGCCAATTGAGGGCAGCGAGCTCTGGGGCCAACGTCCTGACTTTC
TRBJ1-5	TRBV25-1	-	-	CASSESGVRNQPQHF	TGTGCCAGCAGTGAATCAGGGGTTAGGAATCAGCCCCAGCATTTT
TRBJ2-1	TRBV24-1	TRBD2	-	CATSDPTSGRGVVSYNEQFF	TGTGCCACCAGTGACCCTACTAGCGGGAGGGGGGTAGTCTCCTACAATGAGCAGTTCTTC
TRBJ1-2	TRBV24-1	-	-	CATSDSGFQGYTF	TGTGCCACCAGTGATTCAGGTTTTCAGGGCTACACCTTC
TRBJ1-4	TRBV3-1/TRBV3-2	-	once	CASSPGLVGDEKLFF	TGTGCCAGCAGCCCTGGATTGGTGGGAGATGAAAAACTGTTTTTT
TRBJ2-5	TRBV20-1	-	many	CSASNNPRTQYF	TGCAGTGCTAGTAACAACCCAAGAACCCAGTACTTC
TRBJ2-5	TRBV14	TRBD1	-	CASSQPGQGDGTQYF	TGTGCCAGCAGCCAACCCGGACAGGGAGACGGGACCCAGTACTTC
TRBJ2-4	TRBV29-1	-	-	CSAILAKNIQYF	TGCAGCGCAATACTAGCCAAAAACATTCAGTACTTC
TRBJ1-5	TRBV7-9	TRBD1	-	CATQSDRAGNQPQHF	TGTGCCACCCAATCGGACAGGGCGGGCAATCAGCCCCAGCATTTT
TRBJ1-2	TRBV19	-	-	CASSPGTLFNYGYTF	TGTGCCAGTAGCCCCGGGACACTCTTTAACTATGGCTACACCTTC
TRBJ2-3	TRBV28	-	-	CASSQNKIDSEGGTDTQYF	TGTGCCAGCAGCCAGAATAAAATAGACTCCGAGGGGGGCACAGATACGCAGTATTTT
TRBJ2-1	TRBV5-1	TRBD2	-	CASSPASGRAYEQFF	TGCGCCAGCAGCCCTGCTAGCGGGAGGGCCTATGAGCAGTTCTTC
TRBJ2-7	TRBV5-1	-	-	CASSLGPLEQYF	TGCGCCAGCAGCCTGGGTCCCTTGGAGCAGTACTTC
TRBJ1-1	TRBV5-1	-	-	CASSLRAMNTEAFF	TGCGCCAGCAGCCTCAGGGCTATGAACACTGAAGCTTTCTTT
TRBJ2-7	TRBV11-1	-	many	CASSSRIAVSEQYF	TGTGCCAGCAGCTCCCGTATAGCGGTGAGCGAGCAGTACTTC
TRBJ1-5	TRBV19	-	few	CASRNRGNQPQHF	TGTGCCAGTAGGAACAGGGGCAATCAGCCCCAGCATTTT
TRBJ2-3	TRBV10-1	TRBD1	once	CASLTPGQDRTDTQYF	TGCGCCAGCCTGACCCCGGGACAGGATCGCACAGATACGCAGTATTTT
TRBJ1-2	TRBV27	-	-	CASSSRTDGYGYTF	TGTGCCAGCAGTTCCCGGACAGATGGTTATGGCTACACCTTC
TRBJ2-5	TRBV5-1	-	-	CASSLRSGVAETQYF	TGCGCCAGCAGCTTGAGATCGGGAGTTGCAGAGACCCAGTACTTC
TRBJ1-4	TRBV2	-	-	CASSNGRATNEKLFF	TGTGCCAGCTCCAATGGGAGGGCAACTAATGAAAAACTGTTTTTT
TRBJ2-7	TRBV7-2	-	few	CASSLLGRLEQYF	TGTGCCAGCAGCTTATTGGGGAGGCTCGAGCAGTACTTC
TRBJ2-7	TRBV11-2	-	few	CASSPKIARGYEQYF	TGTGCCAGCAGCCCCAAGATTGCCAGAGGCTACGAGCAGTACTTC
TRBJ1-1	TRBV27	-	-	CASNRFGGPNTEAFF	TGTGCCAGCAATAGGTTTGGAGGGCCAAACACTGAAGCTTTCTTT
TRBJ2-3	TRBV2	TRBD1	once	CASRETRTGEVGDTQYF	TGTGCCAGCAGGGAAACTCGGACAGGGGAAGTAGGAGATACGCAGTATTTT
TRBJ2-5	TRBV18	TRBD1	-	CASSLGTGKQETQYF	TGTGCCAGCTCACTAGGGACAGGGAAACAAGAGACCCAGTACTTC
TRBJ1-1	TRBV19	-	-	CASSNPGLVNTEAFF	TGTGCCAGTAGTAACCCAGGGTTGGTGAACACTGAAGCTTTCTTT
TRBJ2-2	TRBV19	TRBD1	-	CASSVQGSTGELFF	TGTGCCAGTAGTGTACAGGGGAGCACCGGGGAGCTGTTTTTT
TRBJ2-1	TRBV9	-	-	CASSSEGANSYNEQFF	TGTGCCAGCAGTAGTGAAGGGGCCAACTCCTACAATGAGCAGTTCTTC
TRBJ1-6	TRBV6-1	-	-	CASGEATNSPLHF	TGTGCCAGCGGTGAGGCCACGAATTCACCCCTCCACTTT
TRBJ1-6	TRBV19	-	-	CASTKGQRNSPLHF	TGTGCCAGTACCAAAGGACAGCGTAATTCACCCCTCCACTTT
TRBJ2-1	TRBV24-1	TRBD1	-	CATSDPSAGGWNEQFF	TGTGCCACCAGTGACCCCTCGGCAGGGGGCTGGAATGAGCAGTTCTTC
TRBJ2-1	TRBV19	TRBD1	-	CASSLTGGYNEQFF	TGTGCCAGTAGTTTGACAGGGGGTTACAATGAGCAGTTCTTC
TRBJ1-4	TRBV5-6	TRBD1	few	CASSGPTGEDEKLFF	TGTGCCAGCAGCGGCCCGACAGGGGAGGATGAAAAACTGTTTTTT
TRBJ2-5	TRBV2	TRBD2	-	CASSGGAGGNQETQYF	TGTGCCAGCAGCGGTGGGGCGGGAGGGAACCAAGAGACCCAGTACTTC
TRBJ1-5	TRBV19	-	-	CASSTIEGRSNQPQHF	TGTGCCAGTAGTACAATCGAGGGCAGAAGCAATCAGCCCCAGCATTTT
TRBJ2-7	TRBV6-5	TRBD1	-	CASSYTGQGAPQYF	TGTGCCAGCAGTTACACTGGACAGGGGGCGCCTCAGTACTTC
TRBJ2-5	TRBV5-6	-	-	CASSLSAQETQYF	TGTGCCAGCAGCTTAAGCGCCCAAGAGACCCAGTACTTC